These 18 T cell receptor beta chains were sequenced from one sample in a study of CD8 T cells in ankylosing spondylitis. TCRdb used MiXCR to reprocess the 5' RACE reads, holding one entry per CDR3 protein. The profile shows 210,000 or so distinct CDR3 sequences, roughly 25% of them singletons. The sample taken for sequencing was blood, either unsorted or a sorted T cell fraction (not recorded which). These receptors were taken from a male donor with ankylosing spondylitis or in good health (not recorded which).

This clonotype was counted at least ten times. This rearrangement joins TRBV7-2 to TRBJ2-3; D could derive from TRBD1 or TRBD2 (5 bases each). CDR1 is SGHTA, CDR2 FQGNSA, per germline. V was clipped by 4 bases and J by 3 bases, with 8 bases between them. The CDR3 runs 13 residues. The CDR3 protein is CASSSGPTDTQYF. In DNA, the CDR3 is TGTGCCAGCAGCTCGGGGCCGACAGATACGCAGTATTTT.

The V and J genes are TRBV24-1 and TRBJ2-1; D is ambiguous. Germline V lookup: CDR1 KGHDR, CDR2 SFDVKD. CDR3 length: 15 amino acids. V lost 3 bases, J lost 0 bases, and 8 bases lay in between. Here the CDR3 DNA reads TGTGCCACCAGTGATACCGGAAGCTCCTACAATGAGCAGTTCTTC. Its translation is CATSDTGSSYNEQFF.

The chain joins TRBV10-3 to TRBJ2-1; D unresolved. Trimming left V 7 bases short and J 2 bases short, with 9 bases between. From germline, CDR1 is ENHRY and CDR2 SYGVKD. The CDR3 extends over 13 amino acids. CDR3 bases: TGTGCCATCACCGAGGTGGCCTACAATGAGCAGTTCTTC. This translates into CAITEVAYNEQFF.

In its sample, this clonotype was seen many times. The chain combines TRBV10-3 with TRBJ2-1; D may be TRBD2 (6 bases). V was trimmed by 7 bases and J by 4 bases, leaving 17 bases between them. The CDR3 extends over 15 amino acids. Looked up from germline, CDR1 is ENHRY and CDR2 is SYGVKD. CDR3 in amino acids: CAIKGTPGEYNEQFF. For the CDR3, the DNA is TGTGCCATCAAGGGGACTCCGGGCGAATACAATGAGCAGTTCTTC.

This chain connects TRBV29-1 to TRBJ2-2; the match to TRBD1 covers 7 bases. Looked up from germline, CDR1 is SQVTM and CDR2 is ANQGSEA. V lost 6 bases and J lost 7; bases outside the gene matches: 5. The CDR3 is 12 residues long. CDR3 in amino acids: CSVTQGIGELFF. DNA for the CDR3: TGCAGCGTCACACAGGGGATCGGGGAGCTGTTTTTT.

About this clonotype itself: A single base separates this from a much larger clone, so it may be a read error. CDR3 residues: CATSVSGSNEQYF. DNA of the CDR3: TGTGCCACCAGTGTGAGCGGGAGCAACGAGCAGTACTTC. The chain is built from TRBV10-3 and TRBJ2-7, with 8 bases identical to TRBD2. This CDR3 has 13 residues. Looked up from germline, CDR1 is ENHRY and CDR2 is SYGVKD.

The chain joins TRBV20-1 to TRBJ2-1; no reliable D call. The CDR3 totals 12 residues. Germline loops: CDR1 DFQATT, CDR2 SNEGSKA (reference sequence). V was trimmed by 3 bases and J by 6 bases, leaving 9 bases between them. The CDR3 DNA follows: TGCAGTGCTAGCGAACGACGCAATGAGCAGTTCTTC. As protein: CSASERRNEQFF.

This clonotype was observed many times. The chain employs TRBV20-1 and TRBJ2-5; D possibly matches TRBD1 or TRBD2 (5 bases each). The germline V gene has CDR1 DFQATT and CDR2 SNEGSKA (reference sequence). Trimming shortened V by 5 bases and J by 5 bases, and 15 bases separated the two germline ends. The CDR3 runs 13 residues. The CDR3 DNA reads as TGCAGTGCTGTGGGGGAGTCCGAGGAGACCCAGTACTTC. Encoded protein: CSAVGESEETQYF.

This clonotype was recorded at least ten times. The V call is TRBV5-6, the J call TRBJ1-1; 8 nucleotides match TRBD1. V shed 1 base and J 0 bases; nucleotides not matched to a gene: 5. This CDR3 is 16 amino acids long. Germline V gene lookup returns CDR1 SGHDT and CDR2 YYEEEE. The CDR3 coding sequence is TGTGCCAGCAGCTTGCCCGGGACAGGACTGAACACTGAAGCTTTCTTT. Amino acids: CASSLPGTGLNTEAFF.

This clonotype has a count of ten or more. The CDR3 protein is CASRNRPNDETQYF. The CDR3 bases are TGTGCCAGCAGAAACCGACCAAACGATGAGACCCAGTACTTC. The rearrangement links TRBV28 to TRBJ2-5; D is undetermined. Trimming removed 6 bases from V and 5 bases from J, with 16 bases in between. The CDR3 extends over 14 amino acids. Looked up from germline, CDR1 is MDHEN and CDR2 is SYDVKM.

In its sample, this clonotype was seen a few times. The V gene is TRBV20-1, the J gene TRBJ2-3, with 10 bases fitting TRBD1. Germline values: CDR1 DFQATT, CDR2 SNEGSKA (reference sequence). V shed 3 bases and J 4 bases; nucleotides not matched to a gene: 4. The CDR3 length is 14 residues. CDR3: CSASGTGAPDTQYF. CDR3 nucleotide sequence: TGCAGTGCTAGCGGGACAGGGGCCCCAGATACGCAGTATTTT.

Comments on this clonotype: Being one base from a much bigger clone, this may be a read error. The chain employs TRBV4-2 and TRBJ2-1; 12 nucleotides line up with TRBD2. This CDR3 region has 15 residues. Germline loops: CDR1 LGHNA, CDR2 YNFKEQ. CDR3 bases: TGTGCCAGCGGCCAGACTAGCGGGAGAGCCTATGAGCAGTTCTTC. Translation: CASGQTSGRAYEQFF.

This clonotype came up many times. The chain's CDR3 is CAISEPQLGDTEAFF. In nucleotides, the CDR3 is TGTGCCATCAGTGAGCCTCAACTAGGAGACACTGAAGCTTTCTTT. This rearrangement joins TRBV10-3 to TRBJ1-1; D not resolved. The CDR3 covers 15 residues. With 2 bases removed from V and 3 bases from J, the gap between germline ends came to 13 bases. Germline assignment: CDR1 ENHRY and CDR2 SYGVKD.

This chain joins TRBV27 and TRBJ2-2; 7 bases fit TRBD1. Germline-derived CDR1 and CDR2 are MNHEY and SMNVEV (reference sequence). The length of the CDR3 is 18 residues. Trimming at V came to 4 bases and at J to 1 base, leaving 12 bases not matched to a gene. CDR3 in DNA: TGTGCCAGCAGTTCCAAAGGCCCGGGACAGATGAACACCGGGGAGCTGTTTTTT. Encoded protein: CASSSKGPGQMNTGELFF.

Ten or more counts support this clonotype. The CDR3 nucleotides are TGTGCCAGCAGCAGCGGGAATCCCGGGCCAGATACGCAGTATTTT. Its translation is CASSSGNPGPDTQYF. V and J are TRBV7-2 and TRBJ2-3, with 7 positions matching TRBD2. The V gene end was trimmed by 5 bases and the J gene end by 4 bases; junction bases not matched to a gene: 9. Germline V lookup: CDR1 SGHTA, CDR2 FQGNSA. The CDR3 sequence is 15 residues long.

This clonotype has at least ten counts. The CDR3 is CSAGGYGNTIYF. The CDR3 DNA is TGCAGCGCAGGGGGTTATGGAAACACCATATATTTT. This sequence joins TRBV29-1 and TRBJ1-3, with TRBD1 matching 7 bases. V dropped 7 bases and J dropped 3; count of bases not matched to a gene: 3. The CDR3 length is 12 residues. Germline V lookup: CDR1 SQVTM, CDR2 ANQGSEA.

There are many counts of this clonotype. The rearrangement uses TRBV4-2 and TRBJ2-5; D is undetermined. The CDR3 consists of 17 residues. With 4 bases removed from V and 3 bases from J, the gap between germline ends came to 21 bases. Germline CDR1 is LGHNA and CDR2 is YNFKEQ. CDR3 protein: CASSPVGSSLPKETQYF. The CDR3 coding sequence is TGTGCCAGCAGCCCGGTTGGGTCTTCATTACCGAAAGAGACCCAGTACTTC.

This clonotype occurred many times. The rearrangement joins TRBV10-3 to TRBJ2-6; TRBD2 aligns across 7 bases. V lost 1 base to trimming and J lost 4 bases; unmatched junction nucleotides: 4. The CDR3 contains 16 residues. CDR1 and CDR2 from the germline V gene are ENHRY and SYGVKD. CDR3 region: CAISEWGGPGANVLTF. The CDR3 DNA is TGTGCCATCAGTGAGTGGGGGGGACCCGGGGCCAACGTCCTGACTTTC.